The 23 T cell receptor beta chains given below trace back to one sample, sequenced in a study of blood T cell repertoires in COVID-19. Clones were sequenced by immunoSEQ multiplex PCR, and TCRdb holds only the in-frame ones, with some missing. The sample holds 200,000 to 300,000 clones; approximately 85% are singletons and the top ten take 12%. Sequences were obtained from peripheral blood. Receptors originate from a woman aged 60 to 75 with active or convalescent COVID-19.

The chain links TRBV7-2 to TRBJ2-7; possibly TRBD2 for D (7 bases). The length of the CDR3 is 15 residues. Germline assignment: CDR1 SGHTA and CDR2 FQGNSA. V was shortened by 0 bases and J by 0 bases, with 9 bases between the two germline ends. CDR3 DNA sequence: TGTGCCAGCAGCTTAGCGGGGGGGGCCTCCTACGAGCAGTACTTC. Encoded protein: CASSLAGGASYEQYF.

V usage is TRBV2 and J usage is TRBJ2-2, with D unresolved. V was shortened by 7 bases and J by 4 bases, with 16 bases between the two germline ends. Germline V gives CDR1 SNHLY, CDR2 FYNNEI. The CDR3 covers 15 residues. The chain's CDR3 is CASKNWAGATGELFF. DNA for the CDR3: TGTGCCAGCAAGAATTGGGCAGGTGCCACCGGGGAGCTGTTTTTT.

For this clone: The same CDR3 is also encoded by other DNA sequences in this sample. V and J are TRBV19 and TRBJ1-2; 11 bases agree with TRBD1. The V and J ends lost 3 bases and 3 bases, in that order; junction bases with no gene match: 3. Per germline, CDR1 LNHDA and CDR2 SQIVND (reference sequence). The CDR3 consists of 15 residues. CDR3 sequence (DNA): TGTGCCAGTAGTATCGGACAGGGGGCCGACTATGGCTACACCTTC. Amino acids: CASSIGQGADYGYTF.

The chain is built from TRBV30 and TRBJ1-3, with a tentative D call TRBD1 (6 bases). The CDR3 extends over 15 amino acids. From germline, CDR1 is GTSNPN and CDR2 SVGIG (reference sequence). V was pared by 5 bases and J by 0 bases, with 14 bases between. The CDR3 is CAWDPTGLSGNTIYF. The DNA for the CDR3 is TGTGCCTGGGACCCGACAGGCCTCTCTGGAAACACCATATATTTT.

This CDR3 reads CASSQTRRRGPPAGDEQFF. The CDR3 DNA sequence: TGTGCCAGCAGCCAAACCCGAAGGCGGGGGCCTCCGGCGGGGGATGAGCAGTTCTTC. The chain couples TRBV3-1 (or the pseudogene TRBV3-2) to TRBJ2-1, with D possibly being TRBD2 (7 bases). The germline V gene encodes CDR1 LGHDT and CDR2 YNNKEL (reference sequence). Trimming stripped 2 bases from V and 8 bases from J, with 28 bases between. This CDR3 has 19 amino acids.

The V call is TRBV5-1, the J call TRBJ2-2; TRBD1 is a possible D gene (6 bases). The CDR3 loop spans 12 amino acids. CDR1 is SGHRS and CDR2 is YFSETQ in the germline V gene. Between the trimmed V and J ends, which lost 4 bases and 7 bases, there was a span of 8 bases. CDR3 bases: TGCGCCAGCAGCCGGACAGTCGGGGAGCTGTTTTTT. It codes for CASSRTVGELFF.

J is TRBJ2-2 and V is TRBV6-2 or TRBV6-3, with D perhaps TRBD2 (6 bases). This CDR3 has 17 amino acids. Trimming left V 2 bases short and J 0 bases short, with 13 bases between. Per the germline V gene, CDR1 is MNHEY and CDR2 is SVGEGT. Here the CDR3 DNA reads TGTGCCAGCAGTTACGGAGGGCCCCCCGCGAACACCGGGGAGCTGTTTTTT. Protein product: CASSYGGPPANTGELFF.

The chain carries TRBV10-2 and TRBJ2-7; 9 positions agree with TRBD1. Germline V gives CDR1 WSHSY, CDR2 SAAADI. The CDR3 has 16 amino acids. Trimming cost V 6 bases and J 3 bases; bases outside gene matches: 12. CDR3: CASRLAGTGKVYEQYF. DNA for the CDR3: TGCGCCAGCAGACTCGCCGGGACAGGGAAGGTCTACGAGCAGTACTTC.

V usage is TRBV20-1 and J usage is TRBJ2-1, with unresolved D. V was clipped by 3 bases and J by 9 bases, with 15 bases between them. This CDR3 has 13 amino acids. In germline, CDR1 is DFQATT, CDR2 SNEGSKA (reference sequence). The CDR3 nucleotides read TGCAGTGCTAGTGGTCCAACGGAGACTGAGCAGTTCTTC. This codes for CSASGPTETEQFF.

CDR3 nucleotides: TGTGCCAGTAGTAACCCCGGGAACCCCACAGATACGCAGTATTTT. Its protein is CASSNPGNPTDTQYF. This chain connects TRBV19 to TRBJ2-3, with D possibly matching TRBD2 (5 bases). V was cut by 4 bases and J by 2 bases, with 13 bases left in between. Germline V gene sequence: CDR1 LNHDA, CDR2 SQIVND (reference sequence). There are 15 residues in the CDR3. Combining the CDR3 with reference TRBV19 and TRBJ2-3 gives the whole variable domain DGGITQSPKYLFRKEGQNVTLSCEQNLNHDAMYWYRQDPGQGLRLIYYSQIVNDFQKGDIAEGYSVSREKKESFPLTVTSAQKNPTAFYLCASSNPGNPTDTQYFGPGTRLTVL.

This clone was seen ten or more times. The chain has TRBV14 and TRBJ1-6; D remains ambiguous. The CDR3 extends over 16 amino acids. The ends were cut back, 1 base at V and 6 bases at J, with 13 bases in the middle. The germline V gene has CDR1 SGHDN and CDR2 FVKESK. The CDR3 region has the DNA TGTGCCAGCAGCCAAGTCAGGTCAGATGTTAATTCACCCCTCCACTTT. Translating gives CASSQVRSDVNSPLHF.

The chain joins TRBV14 to TRBJ1-1; 7 bases match TRBD1. In germline, CDR1 is SGHDN, CDR2 FVKESK. CDR3 length: 16 amino acids. V lost 2 bases to trimming and J lost 0 bases; unmatched junction nucleotides: 6. The CDR3 region is CASSQNPQGLNTEAFF. The CDR3 DNA is TGTGCCAGCAGCCAAAATCCACAGGGGCTGAACACTGAAGCTTTCTTT.

In regard to this clone: Within the sample, other DNA sequences also encode this same CDR3. CDR3 amino acids: CASSLSGGNTEAFF. CDR3 coding DNA: TGTGCCAGCAGTTTATCGGGGGGGAACACTGAAGCTTTCTTT. The chain is built from TRBV28 and TRBJ1-1; D is perhaps TRBD1 (5 bases). Looked up from germline, CDR1 is MDHEN and CDR2 is SYDVKM. The CDR3 totals 14 residues. V dropped 1 base and J dropped 1 base, with 7 bases sitting between them.

The rearrangement joins TRBV11-2 to TRBJ2-3, with TRBD1 matching 9 bases. Germline V gene data show CDR1 as SGHAT and CDR2 as FQNNGV. This CDR3 has 16 residues. Trimming removed 4 bases from V and 2 bases from J; junction bases left unmatched: 7. The CDR3 loop reads CASSYGGTGITDTQYF. For the CDR3, the DNA is TGTGCCAGCAGCTATGGAGGGACAGGGATCACAGATACGCAGTATTTT.

The V gene is TRBV5-6, the J gene TRBJ1-2, with a weak D call TRBD1 (6 bases). Germline values: CDR1 SGHDT, CDR2 YYEEEE. The CDR3 runs to 19 residues. V gave up 4 bases and J gave up 3 bases, with 28 bases separating them. This chain's CDR3 is CASSQLRARGRGRDYGYTF. The CDR3 region has the DNA TGTGCCAGCAGCCAACTTAGAGCCAGGGGTAGGGGTAGGGACTATGGCTACACCTTC.

This clone occurred a few times. J is TRBJ2-3 and V is TRBV3-1 (or the pseudogene TRBV3-2), with 11 bases fitting TRBD2. Germline V lookup: CDR1 LGHDT, CDR2 YNNKEL (reference sequence). V trimming: 2 bases; J trimming: 5 bases; junction bases outside the gene matches: 6. The CDR3 has 16 residues. The CDR3: CASSQNIAGGRDTQYF. CDR3 sequence (DNA): TGTGCCAGCAGCCAAAACATAGCGGGGGGGCGAGATACGCAGTATTTT.

The gene calls are TRBV12-5 and TRBJ1-1; D gene ambiguous. The CDR3 is 13 residues long. V shed 0 bases and J shed 3 bases, with 5 bases lying between them. The V gene's germline CDR1 is LGHNT and CDR2 FRNRAP. Here the CDR3 reads CASGLVTYTEAFF. CDR3 DNA sequence: TGTGCTAGTGGTTTGGTGACTTACACTGAAGCTTTCTTT.

This clone was recorded a few times. This rearrangement joins TRBV7-9 to TRBJ1-5, with D perhaps matching TRBD1 (6 bases). The CDR3 runs 16 residues. The V end lost 5 bases, the J end lost 2 bases, and 16 bases lay between the germline ends. Per germline, CDR1 SEHNR and CDR2 FQNEAQ (reference sequence). CDR3 DNA: TGTGCCAGCAGCCCAAGCTGGGGGCAGGGCAATCAGCCCCAGCATTTT. It codes for CASSPSWGQGNQPQHF.

This clone was seen a few times. The chain uses TRBV30 and TRBJ2-1, with 9 bases that match TRBD2. Germline CDR1 reads GTSNPN; CDR2 reads SVGIG (reference sequence). CDR3 length: 14 amino acids. V was clipped by 0 bases and J by 4 bases; unmatched bases: 1. CDR3 sequence: CAWSVTSGYNEQFF. Written as DNA, the CDR3 is TGTGCCTGGAGTGTGACTAGCGGATACAATGAGCAGTTCTTC.

The V gene is TRBV5-6, the J gene TRBJ1-1; weak D call: TRBD1 (6 bases). The germline gives CDR1 SGHDT, CDR2 YYEEEE. CDR3 length: 14 residues. The V end lost 6 bases, the J end lost 3 bases, and 15 bases lay between the germline ends. The CDR3 DNA reads TGTGCCAGCACCAACACAGGGTTGGACACTGAAGCTTTCTTT. Translating gives CASTNTGLDTEAFF.

The chain uses TRBV3-1 (or the pseudogene TRBV3-2) and TRBJ2-3, with D tentatively TRBD1 (5 bases). The ends were cut back, 4 bases at V and 0 bases at J, with 17 bases in the middle. The CDR3 runs to 17 residues. Germline V CDR1 and CDR2: LGHDT, YNNKEL (reference sequence). CDR3 amino acids: CASSPWGNSPSTDTQYF. The DNA of the CDR3 is TGTGCCAGCAGCCCTTGGGGCAACTCTCCTAGCACAGATACGCAGTATTTT.

Notes on this clone: The sample has other DNA sequences that encode this CDR3 too. The chain uses TRBV10-3 and TRBJ1-3; D uncertain. Germline V gene lookup returns CDR1 ENHRY and CDR2 SYGVKD. CDR3 length: 13 residues. V was clipped by 4 bases and J by 0 bases, with 4 bases between them. The CDR3 DNA reads TGTGCCATCAGTGCAGGCTCTGGAAACACCATATATTTT. As protein: CAISAGSGNTIYF.

The CDR3 loop reads CAWSPNRVWESPLHF. DNA of the CDR3: TGTGCCTGGAGTCCCAACAGGGTTTGGGAATCACCCCTCCACTTT. This chain uses TRBV30 with TRBJ1-6, with a tentative D call TRBD1 (6 bases). The CDR3 sequence is 15 residues long. The ends were cut back, 2 bases at V and 10 bases at J, with 18 bases in the middle. Germline V gene lookup returns CDR1 GTSNPN and CDR2 SVGIG (reference sequence).